Below, 7 T cell receptor beta chains from the same sample are listed, as sequenced in a study of blood T cells in healthy people across ages. Alongside a J-beta primer mix, a sample-barcoded 5' primer served in a second PCR lasting about 6 to 12 cycles. TCRdb independently ran MiXCR on the 5' RACE reads; one entry per CDR3 protein. The sample lists about 1 million distinct CDR3 sequences, less than 50% occurring once. Sequences were obtained from blood. Source of these receptors: a woman aged 60-75 years in good health.

V usage is TRBV20-1 and J usage is TRBJ2-5; D might be TRBD1 (5 bases). The V and J ends lost 3 bases and 4 bases respectively, with 15 bases between them. Germline CDR1 reads DFQATT; CDR2 reads SNEGSKA (reference sequence). This CDR3 contains 14 residues. CDR3 DNA sequence: TGCAGTGCTAGGCCGCAGGGAATGGGAGAGACCCAGTACTTC. The encoded protein is CSARPQGMGETQYF.

This chain uses TRBV29-1 with TRBJ2-1; 12 bases line up with TRBD2. Trimming cost V 6 bases and J 0 bases; bases outside gene matches: 9. Germline values: CDR1 SQVTM, CDR2 ANQGSEA. The CDR3 spans 17 residues. CDR3 DNA sequence: TGCAGCGTGACGGGGACTAGCGGGCGTAGCTCCTACAATGAGCAGTTCTTC. This sequence encodes CSVTGTSGRSSYNEQFF.

The chain uses TRBV18 and TRBJ1-1; a weak D match, TRBD1 (5 bases). This CDR3 comprises 14 residues. From germline, CDR1 is KGHSH and CDR2 LQKENI. Trimming pared 4 bases from V and 1 base from J, leaving 10 bases between. Here the CDR3 DNA reads TGTGCCAGCTCACGCACGGGGGAGAACACTGAAGCTTTCTTT. Encoded protein: CASSRTGENTEAFF.

This clonotype was recorded many times. The chain employs TRBV5-1 and TRBJ2-1, with TRBD2 matching 10 bases. Germline V gene lookup returns CDR1 SGHRS and CDR2 YFSETQ. The CDR3 spans 15 residues. V gave up 0 bases and J gave up 6 bases; unmatched junction bases: 3. This chain's CDR3 is CASSLGTSGFNEQFF. CDR3 nucleotide sequence: TGCGCCAGCAGCTTGGGGACTAGCGGATTCAATGAGCAGTTCTTC.

The chain joins TRBV5-1 to TRBJ1-4; 7 bases are shared with TRBD1. Germline V gives CDR1 SGHRS, CDR2 YFSETQ. V trimming: 5 bases; J trimming: 0 bases; junction bases outside the gene matches: 4. The CDR3 has 15 residues. The CDR3 bases are TGCGCCAGCAGGACCACAGGGGCAACTAATGAAAAACTGTTTTTT. It encodes CASRTTGATNEKLFF. The full variable domain, rest sourced from reference TRBV5-1 and TRBJ1-4, is KAGVTQTPRYLIKTRGQQVTLSCSPISGHRSVSWYQQTPGQGLQFLFEYFSETQRNKGNFPGRFSGRQFSNSRSEMNVSTLELGDSALYLCASRTTGATNEKLFFGSGTQLSVL.

This rearrangement joins TRBV10-3 to TRBJ2-1, with D hard to call. There are 14 residues in the CDR3. Looked up from germline, CDR1 is ENHRY and CDR2 is SYGVKD. Trimming removed 7 bases at V and 0 bases at J, with 10 bases between. CDR3 residues: CAIKGLGSYNEQFF. For the CDR3, the DNA is TGTGCCATCAAGGGTCTGGGCTCCTACAATGAGCAGTTCTTC.

The genes are TRBV14 and TRBJ2-5; the D is unclear. Per germline, CDR1 SGHDN and CDR2 FVKESK. CDR3 length equals 14 residues. Trimming pared 1 base from V and 0 bases from J, leaving 6 bases between. The CDR3 DNA reads as TGTGCCAGCAGCCAAGCCCTACACCAAGAGACCCAGTACTTC. Its protein is CASSQALHQETQYF.